This is a list of T cell receptor beta chains from one sample in a study of blood T cell repertoires in COVID-19. The repertoire was sequenced with immunoSEQ multiplex PCR; TCRdb's copy has only in-frame clones and lacks some. In the table there are nearly 60,000 clones, 85% to 90% of which are singletons. The sample comprised peripheral blood. Every receptor here comes from a man aged 60 to 75 with active COVID-19. Both conserved end residues are part of each CDR3. The D gene is left open where the match is weak. Expanded clones get a size class; other rows say once, few or many, or leave the size out.

d_call: -; j_call: TRBJ1-4; v_call: TRBV15; clone_size: -; cdr3_aa: CATSTPRGGVTTNEKLFF; cdr3_nt: TGTGCCACCAGCACCCCCAGAGGGGGAGTGACAACTAATGAAAAACTGTTTTTT
d_call: -; j_call: TRBJ1-5; v_call: TRBV28; clone_size: -; cdr3_aa: CASTTYLSNQPQHF; cdr3_nt: TGTGCCAGCACAACATATCTTAGCAATCAGCCCCAGCATTTT
d_call: TRBD2; j_call: TRBJ2-1; v_call: TRBV5-4; clone_size: -; cdr3_aa: CASSLAGRGLGDNEQFF; cdr3_nt: TGTGCCAGCAGCTTGGCCGGCAGGGGACTAGGAGACAATGAGCAGTTCTTC
d_call: -; j_call: TRBJ2-7; v_call: TRBV6-4; clone_size: -; cdr3_aa: CASSPQGTGEQYF; cdr3_nt: TGTGCCAGCAGCCCACAGGGAACGGGCGAGCAGTACTTC
d_call: TRBD2; j_call: TRBJ2-7; v_call: TRBV5-4; clone_size: -; cdr3_aa: CASSPDGGSYEQYF; cdr3_nt: TGTGCCAGCAGCCCGGACGGGGGGTCCTACGAGCAGTACTTC
d_call: TRBD1; j_call: TRBJ2-1; v_call: TRBV3-1/TRBV3-2; clone_size: -; cdr3_aa: CASSQESQGAYNEQFF; cdr3_nt: TGTGCCAGCAGCCAAGAGAGTCAGGGGGCCTACAATGAGCAGTTCTTC
d_call: -; j_call: TRBJ1-2; v_call: TRBV19; clone_size: -; cdr3_aa: CASSTPTYTYGYTF; cdr3_nt: TGTGCCAGTAGTACCCCGACATACACCTATGGCTACACCTTC
d_call: -; j_call: TRBJ2-3; v_call: TRBV28; clone_size: -; cdr3_aa: CASSLVATDTQYF; cdr3_nt: TGTGCCAGCAGTTTAGTGGCCACAGATACGCAGTATTTT
d_call: TRBD1; j_call: TRBJ2-7; v_call: TRBV4-2; clone_size: -; cdr3_aa: CASSPQGDEQYF; cdr3_nt: TGTGCCAGCAGCCCCCAGGGGGACGAGCAGTACTTC
d_call: -; j_call: TRBJ1-6; v_call: TRBV19; clone_size: -; cdr3_aa: CASTAGATYNSPLHF; cdr3_nt: TGTGCCAGTACCGCAGGCGCAACCTATAATTCACCCCTCCACTTT
d_call: -; j_call: TRBJ2-1; v_call: TRBV12-2; clone_size: once; cdr3_aa: CASRLIRGKYNEQFF; cdr3_nt: TGTGCAAGTCGCTTAATCCGCGGGAAATACAATGAGCAGTTCTTC
d_call: -; j_call: TRBJ1-2; v_call: TRBV11-2; clone_size: -; cdr3_aa: CASSWDRGGIYGYTF; cdr3_nt: TGTGCCAGCAGCTGGGACCGGGGGGGAATCTATGGCTACACCTTC
d_call: -; j_call: TRBJ1-3; v_call: TRBV12-3/TRBV12-4; clone_size: once; cdr3_aa: CASSFNSGNTIYF; cdr3_nt: TGTGCCAGCAGTTTTAACTCTGGAAACACCATATATTTT
d_call: -; j_call: TRBJ2-1; v_call: TRBV9; clone_size: -; cdr3_aa: CASSVGSTRFNEQFF; cdr3_nt: TGTGCCAGCAGCGTAGGGTCTACCCGTTTCAATGAGCAGTTCTTC
d_call: -; j_call: TRBJ2-3; v_call: TRBV11-2; clone_size: once; cdr3_aa: CASSLSVPSVTSTDTQYF; cdr3_nt: TGTGCCAGCAGCCTTAGCGTTCCCAGCGTGACGTCTACAGATACGCAGTATTTT
d_call: -; j_call: TRBJ2-2; v_call: TRBV12-3/TRBV12-4; clone_size: -; cdr3_aa: CASRDRNTGELFF; cdr3_nt: TGTGCCAGCAGGGACAGGAACACCGGGGAGCTGTTTTTT
d_call: TRBD1; j_call: TRBJ2-1; v_call: TRBV4-3; clone_size: -; cdr3_aa: CASSHYSGTGGNEQFF; cdr3_nt: TGCGCCAGCAGCCATTACTCCGGGACAGGAGGTAATGAGCAGTTCTTC
d_call: -; j_call: TRBJ1-6; v_call: TRBV19; clone_size: -; cdr3_aa: CATATGYYNSPLHF; cdr3_nt: TGTGCCACCGCGACAGGCTATTATAATTCACCCCTCCACTTT
d_call: -; j_call: TRBJ1-4; v_call: TRBV19; clone_size: -; cdr3_aa: CASSAGRAREKLFF; cdr3_nt: TGTGCCAGTAGTGCAGGGAGGGCGCGTGAAAAACTGTTTTTT
d_call: -; j_call: TRBJ2-5; v_call: TRBV2; clone_size: once; cdr3_aa: CASSGGPSQETQYF; cdr3_nt: TGTGCCAGCAGCGGAGGACCTAGTCAAGAGACCCAGTACTTC
d_call: TRBD1; j_call: TRBJ1-6; v_call: TRBV6-5; clone_size: once; cdr3_aa: CASTMGQPNSPLHF; cdr3_nt: TGTGCCAGCACCATGGGACAGCCCAATTCACCCCTCCACTTT
d_call: -; j_call: TRBJ1-4; v_call: TRBV7-6; clone_size: -; cdr3_aa: CASSLNIPPKTGDEKLFF; cdr3_nt: TGTGCCAGCAGCTTAAATATCCCCCCGAAGACCGGAGATGAAAAACTGTTTTTT
d_call: TRBD1; j_call: TRBJ2-3; v_call: TRBV4-1; clone_size: -; cdr3_aa: CASSQERDSTDTQYF; cdr3_nt: TGCGCCAGCAGCCAAGAACGGGACAGTACAGATACGCAGTATTTT
d_call: -; j_call: TRBJ1-5; v_call: TRBV6-2/TRBV6-3; clone_size: -; cdr3_aa: CASSFSGQPQHF; cdr3_nt: TGTGCCAGCAGTTTTTCCGGTCAGCCCCAGCATTTT
d_call: -; j_call: TRBJ2-2; v_call: TRBV30; clone_size: -; cdr3_aa: CAWNHRVAGELFF; cdr3_nt: TGTGCCTGGAACCACAGGGTGGCCGGGGAGCTGTTTTTT
d_call: -; j_call: TRBJ1-1; v_call: TRBV11-1; clone_size: few; cdr3_aa: CASSLSATPNTEAFF; cdr3_nt: TGTGCCAGCAGCTTAAGCGCGACCCCGAACACTGAAGCTTTCTTT
d_call: -; j_call: TRBJ1-1; v_call: TRBV2; clone_size: once; cdr3_aa: CASSVDRGAFF; cdr3_nt: TGTGCCAGCAGTGTAGACAGAGGAGCTTTCTTT
d_call: TRBD2; j_call: TRBJ2-5; v_call: TRBV6-2/TRBV6-3; clone_size: -; cdr3_aa: CASSSLAGPIKETQYF; cdr3_nt: TGTGCCAGCAGTAGCCTAGCGGGACCCATAAAAGAGACCCAGTACTTC
d_call: -; j_call: TRBJ1-3; v_call: TRBV5-5; clone_size: few; cdr3_aa: CASTLNPGQSGNTIYF; cdr3_nt: TGTGCCAGCACCTTAAACCCCGGACAATCTGGAAACACCATATATTTT
d_call: TRBD1; j_call: TRBJ2-3; v_call: TRBV11-2; clone_size: -; cdr3_aa: CASSLLGQISTDTQYF; cdr3_nt: TGTGCCAGCAGCCTCTTGGGACAGATCAGCACAGATACGCAGTATTTT
d_call: TRBD2; j_call: TRBJ2-3; v_call: TRBV15; clone_size: -; cdr3_aa: CATSRAAGLVAFGSTDTQYF; cdr3_nt: TGTGCCACCAGCAGAGCGGCGGGACTAGTGGCGTTTGGAAGCACAGATACGCAGTATTTT
d_call: -; j_call: TRBJ2-5; v_call: TRBV2; clone_size: -; cdr3_aa: CASSEMGLTRGETQYF; cdr3_nt: TGTGCCAGCAGTGAAATGGGACTGACTAGGGGAGAGACCCAGTACTTC
d_call: TRBD1; j_call: TRBJ2-5; v_call: TRBV28; clone_size: -; cdr3_aa: CASSSLDRAHQETQYF; cdr3_nt: TGTGCCAGCAGTTCCCTGGACAGGGCCCACCAAGAGACCCAGTACTTC
d_call: TRBD1; j_call: TRBJ2-3; v_call: TRBV6-2/TRBV6-3; clone_size: -; cdr3_aa: CASSPRGQISTDTQYF; cdr3_nt: TGTGCCAGCAGCCCGAGGGGACAGATTAGCACAGATACGCAGTATTTT
d_call: -; j_call: TRBJ2-5; v_call: TRBV5-1; clone_size: -; cdr3_aa: CASSLVGHSQETQYF; cdr3_nt: TGCGCCAGCAGCTTGGTGGGACATTCCCAAGAGACCCAGTACTTC